These 27 T cell receptor beta chains originate from one sample sequenced in a study of early T cells in non-severe SARS-CoV-2 infection. TCRdb fed the 5' RACE reads into MiXCR, producing one record per CDR3 protein. The table includes roughly 120,000 distinct CDR3 sequences, about 15% detected once. Sequences were obtained from whole blood. The receptors were sampled from an adult who was a healthcare worker with PCR-confirmed SARS-CoV-2 infection or an uninfected control (not recorded which).

This clonotype has more than one count but fewer than ten. The chain has TRBV5-1 and TRBJ1-1; D unclear. The CDR3 has 11 residues. Germline loops: CDR1 SGHRS, CDR2 YFSETQ. V dropped 3 bases and J dropped 8 bases, with 8 bases sitting between them. The CDR3 bases are TGCGCCAGCAGCTGGCGGGGAGAAGCTTTCTTT. Its translation is CASSWRGEAFF.

The genes are TRBV20-1 and TRBJ2-5; D gene uncertain. CDR3 length: 11 amino acids. Germline V gene lookup returns CDR1 DFQATT and CDR2 SNEGSKA (reference sequence). V was pared by 2 bases and J by 4 bases, with 5 bases between. The CDR3 DNA is TGCAGTGCTAGAAAGTCAGAGACCCAGTACTTC. Translated, it gives CSARKSETQYF.

This clonotype has only a few counts. J is TRBJ1-1 and V is TRBV12-3 or TRBV12-4; D is undetermined. The V end lost 5 bases, the J end lost 0 bases, and 19 bases lay between the germline ends. The CDR3 runs 17 residues. The CDR3 loop reads CASSPPRGGNMNTEAFF. CDR3 sequence (DNA): TGTGCCAGCAGTCCCCCCCGGGGAGGGAACATGAACACTGAAGCTTTCTTT.

The chain is built from TRBV3-1 and TRBJ1-1; D is unresolved. V lost 1 base, J lost 0 bases, and 12 bases lay in between. The CDR3 has 16 residues. Looked up from germline, CDR1 is LGHDT and CDR2 is YNNKEL (reference sequence). CDR3 sequence reads: CASSQGAGRLNTEAFF. CDR3 in DNA: TGTGCCAGCAGCCAAGGAGCAGGCAGATTGAACACTGAAGCTTTCTTT.

A few counts support this clonotype. This chain uses TRBV6-1 with TRBJ1-1; 7 nucleotides match TRBD1. Germline V gene sequence: CDR1 MNHNS, CDR2 SASEGT. J gave up 4 bases and V 6 bases, and 8 bases lay outside the gene matches. The CDR3 length is 14 residues. CDR3 protein: CASSAGTVFTEAFF. CDR3 DNA: TGTGCCAGCAGCGCCGGGACAGTCTTCACTGAAGCTTTCTTT.

This clonotype was counted only a few times. This chain links TRBV5-1 with TRBJ1-5, with 8 bases aligning to TRBD1. This CDR3 has 14 residues. Germline loops: CDR1 SGHRS, CDR2 YFSETQ. The trim removed 4 bases at V and 6 bases at J, leaving 6 bases unmatched. The CDR3 loop is CASSPGGAVQPQHF. The CDR3 DNA reads TGCGCCAGCAGCCCAGGGGGCGCGGTTCAGCCCCAGCATTTT.

This clonotype was counted at least ten times. This sequence joins TRBV5-1 and TRBJ2-1, with no clear D. V lost 0 bases and J lost 4, with 14 bases in between. CDR3 size: 16 residues. Germline V CDR1 and CDR2: SGHRS, YFSETQ. The CDR3 sequence is CASSLGGGIPYNEQFF. The CDR3 DNA follows: TGCGCCAGCAGCTTGGGGGGTGGAATTCCGTACAATGAGCAGTTCTTC.

The rearrangement links TRBV2 to TRBJ1-2; D is unclear. Trimming took 7 bases from V and 5 from J, leaving 14 bases between them. The CDR3 spans 13 residues. The V gene's germline CDR1 is SNHLY and CDR2 FYNNEI. The CDR3 protein is CASIPDGGYGYTF. Written as DNA, the CDR3 is TGTGCCAGCATCCCGGACGGCGGTTATGGCTACACCTTC.

Many counts were recorded for this clonotype. This chain connects TRBV27 to TRBJ1-5; 8 bases fit TRBD1. The CDR3 consists of 13 residues. The trim removed 4 bases at V and 5 bases at J, leaving 1 base unmatched. Germline CDR1 reads MNHEY; CDR2 reads SMNVEV (reference sequence). The CDR3 spells CASSSQGDQPQHF. The CDR3, as DNA: TGTGCCAGCAGTTCACAGGGGGATCAGCCCCAGCATTTT.

V usage is TRBV19 and J usage is TRBJ1-4; 7 bases fit TRBD1. The V segment lost 7 bases and the J segment 7 bases; nucleotides outside the gene matches: 15. CDR3 length equals 16 residues. From germline, CDR1 is LNHDA and CDR2 SQIVND (reference sequence). CDR3 coding DNA: TGTGCCAGTAATCCCTCCGCGGAACAGGGGAGTGAAAAACTGTTTTTT. Its protein product is CASNPSAEQGSEKLFF.

This clonotype was seen a handful of times. The chain employs TRBV5-1 and TRBJ2-5, with no clear D. The germline V gene encodes CDR1 SGHRS and CDR2 YFSETQ. This CDR3 is 15 amino acids long. V was clipped by 1 base and J by 2 bases, with 12 bases between them. The CDR3: CASSLLGPEQETQYF. The CDR3 DNA follows: TGCGCCAGCAGCTTGCTGGGCCCGGAACAAGAGACCCAGTACTTC.

V is TRBV5-1 and J is TRBJ1-1, with 7 bases matching TRBD1. Germline-derived CDR1 and CDR2 are SGHRS and YFSETQ. The CDR3 sequence is 14 residues long. After removal of 4 bases from V and 1 base from J, the junction contained 4 bases not matched to a gene. The DNA of the CDR3 is TGCGCCAGCAGCCGGGGACAGTCGAACACTGAAGCTTTCTTT. Its translation is CASSRGQSNTEAFF.

This chain joins TRBV7-8 and TRBJ1-4; TRBD1 might be the D (6 bases). Trimming took 2 bases from V and 2 from J, leaving 9 bases between them. Germline V gene lookup returns CDR1 SGHVS and CDR2 FQNEAQ. CDR3 length: 15 residues. Here the CDR3 reads CASSLHRVTNEKLFF. The CDR3 nucleotides are TGTGCCAGCAGCTTACACAGGGTTACTAATGAAAAACTGTTTTTT.

The V gene is TRBV5-1, the J gene TRBJ2-7; weak D call: TRBD1 (6 bases). Trimming took off 3 bases at V and 0 bases at J, with 16 bases between the two ends. CDR1 and CDR2 from the germline V gene are SGHRS and YFSETQ. CDR3 size: 16 residues. The CDR3 loop reads CASSWTLTGPSYEQYF. The CDR3 coding sequence is TGCGCCAGCAGCTGGACGTTGACAGGCCCCTCCTACGAGCAGTACTTC.

The gene calls are TRBV30 and TRBJ1-4; D unclear. CDR3 length equals 14 residues. V was pared by 5 bases and J by 7 bases, with 17 bases between. In germline, CDR1 is GTSNPN, CDR2 SVGIG (reference sequence). In nucleotides, the CDR3 is TGTGCCTGGGGACGGCTCGGGGTGCCTGAAAAACTGTTTTTT. It translates to CAWGRLGVPEKLFF.

This rearrangement joins TRBV14 to TRBJ1-1; tentatively, D is TRBD1 (5 bases). There are 14 residues in the CDR3. Germline CDR1 and CDR2: SGHDN and FVKESK. With 0 bases removed from V and 5 bases from J, the gap between germline ends came to 10 bases. The CDR3 is CASSQDRGWTEAFF. CDR3 nucleotides: TGTGCCAGCAGCCAAGACCGGGGGTGGACTGAAGCTTTCTTT.

This clonotype came up many times. The gene calls are TRBV3-1 and TRBJ2-6, with D perhaps given as TRBD1 or TRBD2 (6 bases each). The V and J ends lost 4 bases and 1 base respectively, with 17 bases between them. CDR3 length equals 18 residues. Germline V gene lookup returns CDR1 LGHDT and CDR2 YNNKEL (reference sequence). CDR3 in DNA: TGTGCCAGCAGCCCTCGATGGGGGGCTCCATCTGGGGCCAACGTCCTGACTTTC. Its protein is CASSPRWGAPSGANVLTF.

CDR3 in DNA: TGTGCCAGCAGCCAAGATAACGCGGGAGGCCAGTTCTTC. It encodes CASSQDNAGGQFF. The chain carries TRBV3-1 and TRBJ2-1; 8 bases align to TRBD2. This CDR3 region has 13 residues. Per the germline V gene, CDR1 is LGHDT and CDR2 is YNNKEL (reference sequence). Trimming cost V 0 bases and J 13 bases; bases outside gene matches: 5.

Many counts were recorded for this clonotype. J is TRBJ2-7 and V is TRBV6-1, with D unclear. CDR1 and CDR2 from the germline V gene are MNHNS and SASEGT. V was cut by 4 bases and J by 0 bases, with 13 bases left in between. This CDR3 region has 15 residues. CDR3 DNA sequence: TGTGCCAGCAGTGGGTTAGGGTGGAGCTCCTACGAGCAGTACTTC. Translation gives CASSGLGWSSYEQYF.

This clonotype was seen a few times. V gene TRBV12-3 or TRBV12-4 combines with J gene TRBJ2-1; D call uncertain. The CDR3 contains 14 residues. Trimming pared 2 bases from V and 5 bases from J, leaving 10 bases between. The CDR3 sequence is CASSLWARDNEQFF. The CDR3 DNA follows: TGTGCCAGCAGTTTATGGGCCAGAGACAATGAGCAGTTCTTC.

The chain employs TRBV3-1 and TRBJ2-7, with 10 bases matching TRBD2. The CDR3 contains 19 residues. Germline V CDR1 and CDR2: LGHDT, YNNKEL (reference sequence). The junction had 18 bases not matched to a gene; V was cut back by 2 bases and J by 5 bases. In nucleotides, the CDR3 is TGTGCCAGCAGCCAACGGCCTAGCGGGGGACAACGAGACCGCCACGAGCAGTACTTC. Translation gives CASSQRPSGGQRDRHEQYF.

The chain uses TRBV29-1 and TRBJ2-5, with TRBD1 as a possible D gene (6 bases). Germline assignment: CDR1 SQVTM and CDR2 ANQGSEA. The V end was cut by 6 bases, the J end by 5 bases, with 19 bases between. CDR3 size: 14 residues. The CDR3 DNA is TGCAGCGTGATGACAGGCAGCCTCCCCGAGACCCAGTACTTC. This sequence encodes CSVMTGSLPETQYF. The whole variable domain, remainder taken from reference TRBV29-1 and TRBJ2-5, is SAVISQKPSRDICQRGTSLTIQCQVDSQVTMMFWYRQQPGQSLTLIATANQGSEATYESGFVIDKFPISRPNLTFSTLTVSNMSPEDSSIYLCSVMTGSLPETQYFGPGTRLLVL.

CDR3 sequence reads: CASCRGQGGELFF. CDR3 nucleotide sequence: TGTGCCTCGTGCCGGGGGCAGGGCGGGGAGCTGTTTTTT. This chain joins TRBV24-1 and TRBJ2-2; D could derive from TRBD1 or TRBD2 (6 bases each). The CDR3 contains 13 residues. With 12 bases removed from V and 7 bases from J, the gap between germline ends came to 17 bases. The V gene's germline CDR1 is KGHDR and CDR2 SFDVKD.

In this sample, this clonotype turned up a few times. V and J are TRBV7-9 and TRBJ1-3; D is unresolved. This CDR3 has 18 amino acids. Germline assignment: CDR1 SEHNR and CDR2 FQNEAQ (reference sequence). Trimming took off 3 bases at V and 3 bases at J, with 21 bases between the two ends. Written as DNA, the CDR3 is TGTGCCAGCAGCTTTTTGGTAGGGCCGACCTTTGATGGAAACACCATATATTTT. Translation: CASSFLVGPTFDGNTIYF.

This clonotype was picked up many times. The chain has TRBV3-1 and TRBJ2-5; D gene ambiguous. This CDR3 comprises 14 residues. The germline V and J ends were trimmed by 1 base and 5 bases, with 11 bases remaining between them. Germline V gives CDR1 LGHDT, CDR2 YNNKEL (reference sequence). CDR3 loop: CASSQVGLRETQYF. In nucleotides, the CDR3 is TGTGCCAGCAGCCAAGTTGGCCTGCGGGAGACCCAGTACTTC.

This clonotype has only a few counts. The V call is TRBV5-1, the J call TRBJ2-3; D is perhaps TRBD1 or TRBD2 (5 bases each). The V and J ends lost 4 bases and 2 bases respectively, with 11 bases between them. Germline-derived CDR1 and CDR2 are SGHRS and YFSETQ. The CDR3 runs 14 residues. The CDR3: CASSTGPDTDTQYF. The CDR3 DNA reads as TGCGCCAGCAGCACGGGACCAGACACAGATACGCAGTATTTT. Full variable domain (rest looked up from reference TRBV5-1 and TRBJ2-3): KAGVTQTPRYLIKTRGQQVTLSCSPISGHRSVSWYQQTPGQGLQFLFEYFSETQRNKGNFPGRFSGRQFSNSRSEMNVSTLELGDSALYLCASSTGPDTDTQYFGPGTRLTVL.

The chain joins TRBV29-1 to TRBJ2-7; TRBD2 is a possible D gene (6 bases). This CDR3 has 12 residues. Germline V lookup: CDR1 SQVTM, CDR2 ANQGSEA. Trimming took 6 bases from V and 7 from J, leaving 16 bases between them. Written as DNA, the CDR3 is TGCAGCGTCCTGCCACCTGGGAGGGAGCAGTACTTC. It specifies CSVLPPGREQYF.